This entry concerns a single T cell receptor beta chain. Its target is not known. The data stem from a study of cytomegalovirus exposure and HLA in healthy donors. Study-wide findings and caveats: Analyses of presence and absence presupposed an approximately uniform sequencing depth across donors.

PCR used 60 Vbeta primers and 13 Jbeta primers. Sequencing was performed with immunoSEQ multiplex PCR; in TCRdb, only in-frame clones are kept and a portion is missing. The sample holds roughly 150,000 clones; approximately 71% are singletons and the top ten take under 11%. The sequenced material came from PBMCs. The TCR was taken from a man younger than 45 in good health and CMV-seropositive.

The CDR3 spells CAISESRTDLTNEKLFF. Written as DNA, the CDR3 is TGTGCCATCAGTGAGTCGAGGACAGATCTAACTAATGAAAAACTGTTTTTT. This chain links TRBV10-3 with TRBJ1-4, with TRBD1 as a possible D gene (6 bases). Germline V lookup: CDR1 ENHRY, CDR2 SYGVKD. This CDR3 spans 17 amino acids. V was shortened by 0 bases and J by 1 base, with 12 bases between the two germline ends.